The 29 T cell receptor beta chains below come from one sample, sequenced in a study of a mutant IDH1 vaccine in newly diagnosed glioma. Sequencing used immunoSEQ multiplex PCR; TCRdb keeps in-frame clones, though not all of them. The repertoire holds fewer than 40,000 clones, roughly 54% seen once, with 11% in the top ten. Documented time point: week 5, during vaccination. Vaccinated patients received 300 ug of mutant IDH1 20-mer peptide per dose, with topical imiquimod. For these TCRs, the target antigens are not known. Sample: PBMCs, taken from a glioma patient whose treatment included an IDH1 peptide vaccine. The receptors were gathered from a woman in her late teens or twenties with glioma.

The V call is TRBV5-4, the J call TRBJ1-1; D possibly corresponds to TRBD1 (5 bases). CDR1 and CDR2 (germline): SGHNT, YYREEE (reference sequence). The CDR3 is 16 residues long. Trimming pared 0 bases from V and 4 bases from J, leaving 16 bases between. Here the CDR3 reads CASSLGFQGGGTEAFF. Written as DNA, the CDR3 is TGTGCCAGCAGCTTGGGATTTCAGGGAGGCGGCACTGAAGCTTTCTTT.

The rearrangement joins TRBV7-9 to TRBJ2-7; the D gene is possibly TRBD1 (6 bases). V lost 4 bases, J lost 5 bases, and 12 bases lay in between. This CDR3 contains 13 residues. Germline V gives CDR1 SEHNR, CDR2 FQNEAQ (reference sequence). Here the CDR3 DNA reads TGTGCCAGCAGCTCACATCACAGGGACGAGCAGTACTTC. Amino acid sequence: CASSSHHRDEQYF.

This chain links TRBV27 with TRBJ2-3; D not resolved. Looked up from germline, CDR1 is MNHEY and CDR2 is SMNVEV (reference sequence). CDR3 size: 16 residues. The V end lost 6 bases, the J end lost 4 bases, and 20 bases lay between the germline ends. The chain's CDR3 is CASSSLPRVGPDTQYF. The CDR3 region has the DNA TGTGCCAGCAGCTCACTACCCCGAGTGGGCCCAGATACGCAGTATTTT.

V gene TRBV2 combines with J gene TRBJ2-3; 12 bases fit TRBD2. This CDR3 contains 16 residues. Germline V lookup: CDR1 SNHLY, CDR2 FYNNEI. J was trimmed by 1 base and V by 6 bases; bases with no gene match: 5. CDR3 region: CASRVLAGGRTDTQYF. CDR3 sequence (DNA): TGTGCCAGCAGGGTTCTAGCGGGAGGGCGCACAGATACGCAGTATTTT.

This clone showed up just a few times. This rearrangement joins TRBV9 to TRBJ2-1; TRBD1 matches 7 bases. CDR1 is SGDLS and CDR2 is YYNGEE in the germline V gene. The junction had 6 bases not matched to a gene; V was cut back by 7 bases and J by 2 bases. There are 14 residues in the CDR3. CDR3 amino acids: CASAPGGPYNEQFF. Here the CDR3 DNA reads TGTGCCAGCGCCCCAGGGGGACCCTACAATGAGCAGTTCTTC.

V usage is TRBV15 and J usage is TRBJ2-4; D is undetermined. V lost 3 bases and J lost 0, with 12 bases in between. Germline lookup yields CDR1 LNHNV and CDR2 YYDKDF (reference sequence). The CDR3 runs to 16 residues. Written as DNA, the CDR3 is TGTGCCACCAGCAGCTTACGATCACTAGCCAAAAACATTCAGTACTTC. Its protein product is CATSSLRSLAKNIQYF.

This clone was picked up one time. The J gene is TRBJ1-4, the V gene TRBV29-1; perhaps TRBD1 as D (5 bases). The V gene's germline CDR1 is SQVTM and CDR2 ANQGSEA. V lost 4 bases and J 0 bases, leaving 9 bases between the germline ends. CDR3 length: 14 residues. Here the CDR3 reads CSVGEQATNEKLFF. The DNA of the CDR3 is TGCAGCGTTGGGGAACAGGCAACTAATGAAAAACTGTTTTTT.

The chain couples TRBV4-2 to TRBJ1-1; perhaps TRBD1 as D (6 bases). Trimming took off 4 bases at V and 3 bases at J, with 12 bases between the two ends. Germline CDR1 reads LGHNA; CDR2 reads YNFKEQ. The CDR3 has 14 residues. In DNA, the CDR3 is TGTGCCAGCAGCCGCGGGGGCTCGGACACTGAAGCTTTCTTT. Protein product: CASSRGGSDTEAFF.

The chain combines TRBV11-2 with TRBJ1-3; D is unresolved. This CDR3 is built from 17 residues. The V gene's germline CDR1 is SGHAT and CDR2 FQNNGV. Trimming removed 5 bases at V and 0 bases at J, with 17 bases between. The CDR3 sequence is CASSGGYWHLSGNTIYF. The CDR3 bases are TGTGCCAGCAGCGGAGGATACTGGCATCTCTCTGGAAACACCATATATTTT.

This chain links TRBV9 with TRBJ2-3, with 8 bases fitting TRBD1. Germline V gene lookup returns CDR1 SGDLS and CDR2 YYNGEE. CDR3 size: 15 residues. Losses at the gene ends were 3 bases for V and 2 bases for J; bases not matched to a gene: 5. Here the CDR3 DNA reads TGTGCCAGCAGCGATCGGACAGGGTACACAGATACGCAGTATTTT. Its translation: CASSDRTGYTDTQYF.

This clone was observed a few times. The CDR3 DNA reads as TGTGCCAGCAGCCATTGGGGAGATACGCAGTATTTT. Protein product: CASSHWGDTQYF. The J gene is TRBJ2-3, the V gene TRBV14; the D is unclear. V was trimmed by 3 bases and J by 5 bases, leaving 6 bases between them. The CDR3 has 12 residues. Germline CDR1 is SGHDN and CDR2 is FVKESK.

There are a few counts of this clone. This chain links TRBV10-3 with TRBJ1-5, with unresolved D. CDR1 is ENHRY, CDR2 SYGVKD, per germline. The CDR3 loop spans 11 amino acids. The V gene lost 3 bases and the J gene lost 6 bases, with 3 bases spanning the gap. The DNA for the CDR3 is TGTGCCATCAGTGAAAGTCAGCCCCAGCATTTT. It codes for CAISESQPQHF.

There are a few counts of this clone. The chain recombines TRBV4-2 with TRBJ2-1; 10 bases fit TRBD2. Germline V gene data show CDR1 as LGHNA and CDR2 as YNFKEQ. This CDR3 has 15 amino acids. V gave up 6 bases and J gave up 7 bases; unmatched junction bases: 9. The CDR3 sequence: CASRKAGGMRNEQFF. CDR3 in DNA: TGTGCCAGCAGAAAAGCGGGAGGGATGAGAAATGAGCAGTTCTTC.

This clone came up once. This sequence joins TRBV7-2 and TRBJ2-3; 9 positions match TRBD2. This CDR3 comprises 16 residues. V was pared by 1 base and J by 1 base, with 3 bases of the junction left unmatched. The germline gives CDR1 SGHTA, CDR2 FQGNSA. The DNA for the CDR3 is TGTGCCAGCAGCTTAGTAGCGGGAGTTGGCACAGATACGCAGTATTTT. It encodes CASSLVAGVGTDTQYF.

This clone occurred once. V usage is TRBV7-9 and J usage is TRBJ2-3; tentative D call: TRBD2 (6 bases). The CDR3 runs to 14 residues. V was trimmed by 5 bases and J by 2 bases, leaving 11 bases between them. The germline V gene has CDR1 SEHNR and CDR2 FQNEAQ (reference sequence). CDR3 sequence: CASSPRDSTDTQYF. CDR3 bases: TGTGCCAGCAGCCCTCGGGACTCCACAGATACGCAGTATTTT.

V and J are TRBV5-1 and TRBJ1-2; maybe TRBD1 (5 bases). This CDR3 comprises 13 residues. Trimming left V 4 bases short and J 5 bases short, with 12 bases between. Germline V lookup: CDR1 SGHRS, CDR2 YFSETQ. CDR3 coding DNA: TGCGCCAGCAGCCCGGCTACAGGATATGGCTACACCTTC. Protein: CASSPATGYGYTF.

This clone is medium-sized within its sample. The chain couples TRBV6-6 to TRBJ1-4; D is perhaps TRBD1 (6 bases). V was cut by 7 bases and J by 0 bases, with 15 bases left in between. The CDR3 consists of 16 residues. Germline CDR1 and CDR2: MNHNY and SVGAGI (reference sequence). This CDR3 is CASKGQLSATNEKLFF. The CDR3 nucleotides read TGTGCCAGCAAAGGACAGTTGAGTGCAACTAATGAAAAACTGTTTTTT.

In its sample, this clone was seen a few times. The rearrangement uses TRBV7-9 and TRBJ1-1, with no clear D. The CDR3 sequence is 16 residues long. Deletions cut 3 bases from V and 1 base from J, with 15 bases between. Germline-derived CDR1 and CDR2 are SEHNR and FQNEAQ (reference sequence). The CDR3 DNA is TGTGCCAGCAGCTTCCGTCCGAGTATCACGAACACTGAAGCTTTCTTT. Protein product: CASSFRPSITNTEAFF.

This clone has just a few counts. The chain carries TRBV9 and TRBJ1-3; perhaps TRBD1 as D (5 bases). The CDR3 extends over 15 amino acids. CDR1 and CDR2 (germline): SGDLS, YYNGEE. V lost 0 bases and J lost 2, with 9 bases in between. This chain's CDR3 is CASSVGQGAGNTIYF. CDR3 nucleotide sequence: TGTGCCAGCAGCGTAGGGCAGGGAGCTGGAAACACCATATATTTT.

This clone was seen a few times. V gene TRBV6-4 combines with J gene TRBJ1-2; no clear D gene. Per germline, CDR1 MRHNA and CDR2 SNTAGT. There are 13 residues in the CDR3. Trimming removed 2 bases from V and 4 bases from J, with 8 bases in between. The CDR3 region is CASSDEGGYGYTF. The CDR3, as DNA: TGTGCCAGCAGTGACGAGGGTGGCTATGGCTACACCTTC.

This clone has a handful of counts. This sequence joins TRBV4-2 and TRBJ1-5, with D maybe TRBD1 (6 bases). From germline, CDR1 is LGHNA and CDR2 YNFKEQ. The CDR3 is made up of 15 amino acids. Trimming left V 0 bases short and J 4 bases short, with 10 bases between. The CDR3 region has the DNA TGTGCCAGCAGCCAAGAAGGGGGGGGGAATCAGCCCCAGCATTTT. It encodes CASSQEGGGNQPQHF.

The CDR3: CASSSIGGRSTGELFF. The CDR3 DNA sequence: TGTGCCAGCAGTTCGATCGGGGGGCGGTCGACCGGGGAGCTGTTTTTT. J is TRBJ2-2 and V is TRBV7-6; perhaps TRBD2 as D (7 bases). Germline V gives CDR1 SGHVS, CDR2 FNYEAQ. The CDR3 is made up of 16 amino acids. Trimming removed 6 bases from V and 5 bases from J, with 19 bases in between.

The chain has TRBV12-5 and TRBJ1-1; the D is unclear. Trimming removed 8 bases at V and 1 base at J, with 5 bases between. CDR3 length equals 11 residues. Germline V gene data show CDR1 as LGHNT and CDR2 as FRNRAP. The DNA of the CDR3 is TGTGCTAGTTTAGGGAACACTGAAGCTTTCTTT. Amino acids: CASLGNTEAFF. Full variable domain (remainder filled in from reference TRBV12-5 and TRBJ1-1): DARVTQTPRHKVTEMGQEVTMRCQPILGHNTVFWYRQTMMQGLELLAYFRNRAPLDDSGMPKDRFSAEMPDATLATLKIQPSEPRDSAVYFCASLGNTEAFFGQGTRLTVV.

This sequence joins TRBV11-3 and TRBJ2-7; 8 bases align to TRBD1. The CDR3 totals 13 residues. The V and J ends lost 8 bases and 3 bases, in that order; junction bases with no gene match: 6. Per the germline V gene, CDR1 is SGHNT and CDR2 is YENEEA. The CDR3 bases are TGTGCCAGCGCCGACAGGGGTTACTACGAGCAGTACTTC. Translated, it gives CASADRGYYEQYF.

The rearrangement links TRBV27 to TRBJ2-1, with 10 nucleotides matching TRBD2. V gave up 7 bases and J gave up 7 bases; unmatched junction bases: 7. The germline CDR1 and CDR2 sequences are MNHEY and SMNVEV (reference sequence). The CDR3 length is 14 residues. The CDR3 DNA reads TGTGCCAGCAATAAGCGGGAGGGCTCTAATGAGCAGTTCTTC. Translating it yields CASNKREGSNEQFF.

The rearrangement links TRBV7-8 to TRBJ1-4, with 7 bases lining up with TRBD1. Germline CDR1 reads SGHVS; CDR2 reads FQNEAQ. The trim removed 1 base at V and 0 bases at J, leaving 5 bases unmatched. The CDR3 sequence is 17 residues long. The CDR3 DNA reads TGTGCCAGCAGCTTAGTATCAGGGGGTTCAACTAATGAAAAACTGTTTTTT. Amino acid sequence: CASSLVSGGSTNEKLFF.

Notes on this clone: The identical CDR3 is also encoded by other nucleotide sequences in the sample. CDR3 residues: CASSPKETQYF. CDR3 coding DNA: TGTGCCAGCTCACCAAAGGAGACCCAGTACTTC. V gene TRBV18 combines with J gene TRBJ2-5; the D is unclear. The CDR3 runs to 11 residues. CDR1 and CDR2 from the germline V gene are KGHSH and LQKENI. V lost 2 bases, J lost 5 bases, and 3 bases lay in between.

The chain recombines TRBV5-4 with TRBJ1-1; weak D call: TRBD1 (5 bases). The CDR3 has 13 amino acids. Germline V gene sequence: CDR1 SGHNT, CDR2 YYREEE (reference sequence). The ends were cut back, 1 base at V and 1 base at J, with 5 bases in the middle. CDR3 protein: CASSLRGNTEAFF. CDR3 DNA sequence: TGTGCCAGCAGCTTGAGGGGGAACACTGAAGCTTTCTTT.

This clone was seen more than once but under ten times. Written as DNA, the CDR3 is TGCAGTGCCAGGGGGCTTACTGAAGCTTTCTTT. Encoded protein: CSARGLTEAFF. The chain has TRBV20-1 and TRBJ1-1; 8 nucleotides match TRBD1. In germline, CDR1 is DFQATT, CDR2 SNEGSKA (reference sequence). This CDR3 region has 11 residues. Trimming cost V 6 bases and J 5 bases; bases outside gene matches: 2.